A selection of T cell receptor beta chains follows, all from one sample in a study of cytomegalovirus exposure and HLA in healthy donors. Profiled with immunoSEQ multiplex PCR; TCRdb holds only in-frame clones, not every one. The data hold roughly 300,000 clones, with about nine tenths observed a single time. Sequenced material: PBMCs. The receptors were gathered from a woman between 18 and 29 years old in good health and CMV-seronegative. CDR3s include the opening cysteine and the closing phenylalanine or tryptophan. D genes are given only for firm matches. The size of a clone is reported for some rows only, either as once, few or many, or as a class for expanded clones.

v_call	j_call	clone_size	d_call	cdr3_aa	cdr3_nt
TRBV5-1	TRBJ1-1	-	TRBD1	CASKLHSTGGTEAFF	TGCGCCAGCAAACTCCATTCGACAGGGGGCACTGAAGCTTTCTTT
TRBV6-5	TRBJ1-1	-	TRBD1	CASSSQGALGTEAFF	TGTGCCAGCAGTTCTCAGGGGGCGCTGGGCACTGAAGCTTTCTTT
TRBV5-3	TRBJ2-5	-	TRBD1	CARSSRCRGKETQYF	TGTGCCAGAAGCTCCCGGTGCAGGGGGAAAGAGACCCAGTACTTC
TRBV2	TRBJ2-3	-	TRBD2	CASRNRLAGGSSTDTQYF	TGTGCCAGCAGGAACAGACTAGCGGGAGGGTCTAGCACAGATACGCAGTATTTT
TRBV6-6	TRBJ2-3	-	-	CASSRPPGRKDTQYF	TGTGCCAGCAGCCGCCCCCCTGGGAGGAAGGATACGCAGTATTTT
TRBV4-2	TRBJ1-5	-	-	CASSQDMAGRGTNQPQHF	TGTGCCAGCAGCCAAGATATGGCGGGCCGGGGAACCAATCAGCCCCAGCATTTT
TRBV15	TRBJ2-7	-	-	CATSRAPGSYEQYF	TGTGCCACCAGCAGAGCGCCAGGATCCTACGAGCAGTACTTC
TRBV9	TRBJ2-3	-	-	CASSVREGGTDTQYF	TGTGCCAGCAGCGTGAGGGAGGGGGGGACAGATACGCAGTATTTT
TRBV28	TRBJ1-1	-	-	CASSPGFPNTEAFF	TGTGCCAGCAGTCCAGGGTTTCCGAACACTGAAGCTTTCTTT
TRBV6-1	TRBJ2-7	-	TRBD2	CASSGLAGGHGSYEQYF	TGTGCCAGCAGTGGGCTAGCGGGAGGGCATGGCTCCTACGAGCAGTACTTC
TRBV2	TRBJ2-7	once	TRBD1	CASSPTGGSYEQYF	TGTGCCAGCAGCCCTACAGGGGGAAGCTACGAGCAGTACTTC
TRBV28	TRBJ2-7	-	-	CASSLLAEQYF	TGTGCCAGCAGTTTATTAGCCGAGCAGTACTTC
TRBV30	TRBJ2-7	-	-	CAWSDPGLSYEQYF	TGTGCCTGGAGTGACCCGGGACTCAGCTACGAGCAGTACTTC
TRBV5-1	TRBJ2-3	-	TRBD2	CASSLIVASGRDADTQYF	TGCGCCAGCAGCTTGATTGTGGCTAGCGGGAGAGACGCAGATACGCAGTATTTT
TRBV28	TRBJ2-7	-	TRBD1	CASSLSGGEQYF	TGTGCCAGCAGTTTATCAGGGGGCGAGCAGTACTTC
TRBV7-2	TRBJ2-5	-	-	CASSPPQETQYF	TGTGCCAGCAGCCCCCCCCAGGAGACCCAGTACTTC
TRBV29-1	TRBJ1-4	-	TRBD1	CSVLTGGNEKLFF	TGCAGCGTCCTGACAGGGGGTAATGAAAAACTGTTTTTT
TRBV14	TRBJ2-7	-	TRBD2	CASSQPLGLAGGGEQYF	TGTGCCAGCAGCCAACCCCTGGGACTAGCGGGAGGTGGCGAGCAGTACTTC
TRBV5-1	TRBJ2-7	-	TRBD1	CASSLGDRAYEQYF	TGCGCCAGCAGCTTGGGGGACAGGGCCTACGAGCAGTACTTC
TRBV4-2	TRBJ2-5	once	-	CASSQEGGLPYQETQYF	TGTGCCAGCAGCCAAGAAGGGGGATTACCGTACCAAGAGACCCAGTACTTC
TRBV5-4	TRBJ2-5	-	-	CASSLDQGRRETQYF	TGTGCCAGCAGCTTGGATCAGGGGCGCCGGGAGACCCAGTACTTC
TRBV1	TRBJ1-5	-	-	CTSSHLGRGGQYQPQHF	TGCACCAGCAGCCACCTTGGGAGAGGGGGCCAGTATCAGCCCCAGCATTTT
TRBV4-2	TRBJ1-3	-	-	CASSPYSSGNTIYF	TGTGCCAGCAGCCCCTATAGCTCTGGAAACACCATATATTTT
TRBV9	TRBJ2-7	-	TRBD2	CASSEGTSGRWEQYF	TGTGCCAGCAGCGAAGGGACTAGCGGGAGGTGGGAGCAGTACTTC
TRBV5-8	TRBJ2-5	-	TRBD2	CASSWGDREGETQYF	TGTGCCAGCAGCTGGGGGGACCGGGAGGGAGAGACCCAGTACTTC
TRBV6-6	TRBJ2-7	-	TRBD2	CASSYSISGRNEQYF	TGTGCCAGCAGTTACTCGATCAGCGGGAGAAACGAGCAGTACTTC
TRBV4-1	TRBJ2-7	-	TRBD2	CASSQGVAGVQYF	TGCGCCAGCAGCCAAGGTGTAGCGGGAGTGCAGTACTTC
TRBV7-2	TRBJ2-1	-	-	CASSPRVGKVDEQFF	TGTGCCAGCAGCCCCAGGGTGGGCAAGGTGGATGAGCAGTTCTTC
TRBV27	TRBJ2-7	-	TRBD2	CASSREVSALSYEQYF	TGTGCCAGCAGTCGGGAGGTTAGCGCCCTATCCTACGAGCAGTACTTC
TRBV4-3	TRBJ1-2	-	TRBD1	CASSQASDRAYGYTF	TGCGCCAGCAGCCAGGCGTCGGACAGGGCGTATGGCTACACCTTC
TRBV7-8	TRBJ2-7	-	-	CASSPIGEQLGYEQYF	TGTGCCAGCAGCCCAATAGGGGAACAGTTAGGCTACGAGCAGTACTTC
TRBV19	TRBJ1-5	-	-	CASRGTSAHQPQHF	TGTGCCAGTAGGGGGACATCGGCCCATCAGCCCCAGCATTTT
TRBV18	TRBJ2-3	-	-	CASSPLEGGLDTQYF	TGTGCCAGCTCACCACTTGAGGGAGGTTTAGATACGCAGTATTTT
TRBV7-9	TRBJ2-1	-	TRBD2	CASSLASTAGGSSGGEQFF	TGTGCCAGCAGCTTAGCCAGTACGGCGGGAGGGTCCTCGGGCGGTGAGCAGTTCTTC
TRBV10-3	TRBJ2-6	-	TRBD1	CATTGGGGSGANVLTF	TGTGCCACCACAGGGGGCGGTGGGTCTGGGGCCAACGTCCTGACTTTC
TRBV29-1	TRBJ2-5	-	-	CSVEAVTAYLQETQYF	TGCAGCGTTGAAGCTGTGACTGCCTACCTACAAGAGACCCAGTACTTC
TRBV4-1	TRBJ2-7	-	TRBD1	CASSQGTGPYEQYF	TGCGCCAGCAGCCAAGGGACAGGACCCTACGAGCAGTACTTC
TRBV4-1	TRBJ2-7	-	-	CASSRASDSSYEQYF	TGCGCCAGCAGCAGGGCTAGCGACAGCTCCTACGAGCAGTACTTC
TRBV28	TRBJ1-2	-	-	CASTTANYGYTF	TGTGCCAGCACTACAGCTAACTATGGCTACACCTTC
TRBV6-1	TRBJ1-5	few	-	CASRDSSNQPQHF	TGTGCCAGCAGGGACAGTAGCAATCAGCCCCAGCATTTT
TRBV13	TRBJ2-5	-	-	CASSLGLRGREETQYF	TGTGCCAGCAGCTTAGGCCTACGGGGTAGGGAGGAGACCCAGTACTTC
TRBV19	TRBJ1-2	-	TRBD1	CASSTGQALYGYTF	TGTGCCAGTAGCACGGGACAGGCCCTCTATGGCTACACCTTC
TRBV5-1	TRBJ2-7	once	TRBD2	CASSSMSGIDEQYF	TGCGCCAGCAGCTCGATGAGCGGGATCGACGAGCAGTACTTC
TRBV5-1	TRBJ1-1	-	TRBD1	CASSPTGVGTEAFF	TGCGCCAGCAGCCCTACAGGGGTCGGGACTGAAGCTTTCTTT